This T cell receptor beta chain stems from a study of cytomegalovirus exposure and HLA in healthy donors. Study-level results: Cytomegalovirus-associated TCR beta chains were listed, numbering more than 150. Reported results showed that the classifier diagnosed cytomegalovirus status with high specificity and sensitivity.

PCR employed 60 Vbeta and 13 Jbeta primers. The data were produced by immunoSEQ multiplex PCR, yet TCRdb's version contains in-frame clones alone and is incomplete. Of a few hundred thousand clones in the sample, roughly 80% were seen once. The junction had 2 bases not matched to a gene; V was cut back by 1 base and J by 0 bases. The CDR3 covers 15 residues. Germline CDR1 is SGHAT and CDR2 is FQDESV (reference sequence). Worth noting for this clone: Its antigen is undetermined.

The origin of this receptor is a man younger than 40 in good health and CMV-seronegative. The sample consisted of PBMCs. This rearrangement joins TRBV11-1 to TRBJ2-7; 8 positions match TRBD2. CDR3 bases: TGTGCCAGCAGCTTAGGGAGCGGGGGCTCCTACGAGCAGTACTTC. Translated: CASSLGSGGSYEQYF. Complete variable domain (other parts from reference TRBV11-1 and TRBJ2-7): EAEVAQSPRYKITEKSQAVAFWCDPISGHATLYWYRQILGQGPELLVQFQDESVVDDSQLPKDRFSAERLKGVDSTLKIQPAELGDSAMYLCASSLGSGGSYEQYFGPGTRLTVT.